This is a list of T cell receptor beta chains from one sample in a study of cytomegalovirus exposure and HLA in healthy donors. Clones were sequenced by immunoSEQ multiplex PCR, and TCRdb holds only the in-frame ones, with some missing. Of approximately 60,000 clones listed, approximately 95% are singletons. Sequences were obtained from PBMCs. These receptors came from a woman aged 18-30 years in good health and CMV-seropositive. The CDR3 runs from the conserved cysteine through the conserved F or W. Each record gives: clone size, D gene, J gene, V gene, CDR3 protein, CDR3 DNA. D genes are given only for firm matches. Clone size is given for some rows only: seen once, a few or many times, or a class if the clone is expanded.

clone size: once; D gene: .; J gene: TRBJ2-7; V gene: TRBV7-9; CDR3 protein: CASSLGPLSYEQYF; CDR3 DNA: TGTGCCAGCAGCTTAGGTCCGTTATCCTACGAGCAGTACTTC
clone size: .; D gene: TRBD1; J gene: TRBJ1-1; V gene: TRBV29-1; CDR3 protein: CSVPHLQGGYTEAFF; CDR3 DNA: TGCAGCGTGCCCCACCTACAGGGGGGTTACACTGAAGCTTTCTTT
clone size: .; D gene: TRBD2; J gene: TRBJ2-7; V gene: TRBV6-6; CDR3 protein: CASTSGSHEQYF; CDR3 DNA: TGTGCCAGCACTAGCGGGAGCCACGAGCAGTACTTC
clone size: .; D gene: .; J gene: TRBJ1-4; V gene: TRBV4-1; CDR3 protein: CASSQEWTVEKLFF; CDR3 DNA: TGCGCCAGCAGCCAGGAATGGACAGTTGAAAAACTGTTTTTT
clone size: .; D gene: .; J gene: TRBJ2-1; V gene: TRBV7-6; CDR3 protein: CASSLQLGRSNEQFF; CDR3 DNA: TGTGCCAGCAGCTTACAACTAGGGAGATCCAATGAGCAGTTCTTC
clone size: once; D gene: TRBD2; J gene: TRBJ2-1; V gene: TRBV7-3; CDR3 protein: CASTSSGNEQFF; CDR3 DNA: TGTGCCAGCACTTCTAGCGGCAATGAGCAGTTCTTC
clone size: .; D gene: TRBD1; J gene: TRBJ2-7; V gene: TRBV4-3; CDR3 protein: CASSRQGGPDEQYF; CDR3 DNA: TGCGCCAGCAGCCGACAGGGTGGGCCCGACGAGCAGTACTTC
clone size: .; D gene: .; J gene: TRBJ2-1; V gene: TRBV27; CDR3 protein: CASSLRVPSGPYNEQFF; CDR3 DNA: TGTGCCAGCAGTTTGCGGGTCCCGAGCGGCCCATACAATGAGCAGTTCTTC
clone size: .; D gene: .; J gene: TRBJ1-2; V gene: TRBV19; CDR3 protein: CASSSPARGGYTF; CDR3 DNA: TGTGCCAGTAGTAGTCCAGCCCGAGGGGGCTACACCTTC
clone size: .; D gene: TRBD1; J gene: TRBJ1-2; V gene: TRBV28; CDR3 protein: CASTLTGAYSYGYTF; CDR3 DNA: TGTGCCAGCACGTTGACAGGGGCCTACTCCTATGGCTACACCTTC
clone size: .; D gene: TRBD1; J gene: TRBJ2-1; V gene: TRBV6-1; CDR3 protein: CASRKSTGYDEQFF; CDR3 DNA: TGTGCCAGCAGGAAGTCGACAGGGTATGATGAGCAGTTCTTC
clone size: once; D gene: TRBD2; J gene: TRBJ2-7; V gene: TRBV18; CDR3 protein: CASSAVSGGAYEQYF; CDR3 DNA: TGTGCCAGCTCGGCCGTGTCGGGAGGTGCCTACGAGCAGTACTTC
clone size: .; D gene: .; J gene: TRBJ1-1; V gene: TRBV5-1; CDR3 protein: CASSLGTMGTEAFF; CDR3 DNA: TGCGCCAGCAGCTTGGGGACAATGGGGACTGAAGCTTTCTTT
clone size: .; D gene: .; J gene: TRBJ2-1; V gene: TRBV7-3; CDR3 protein: CASSLGLPLFEQFF; CDR3 DNA: TGTGCCAGCAGCTTGGGACTCCCTTTATTTGAGCAGTTCTTC
clone size: once; D gene: .; J gene: TRBJ2-3; V gene: TRBV7-9; CDR3 protein: CASSLSADTDTQYF; CDR3 DNA: TGTGCCAGCAGCCTAAGCGCTGACACAGATACGCAGTATTTT
clone size: .; D gene: TRBD2; J gene: TRBJ2-2; V gene: TRBV4-1; CDR3 protein: CASSQQAGGLFGELFF; CDR3 DNA: TGCGCCAGCAGCCAACAAGCGGGAGGGCTGTTCGGGGAGCTGTTTTTT
clone size: .; D gene: TRBD2; J gene: TRBJ2-5; V gene: TRBV5-6; CDR3 protein: CASSPSQRGATQETQYF; CDR3 DNA: TGTGCCAGCAGCCCTTCTCAGCGGGGGGCCACACAAGAGACCCAGTACTTC